The sequence of this T cell receptor (beta chain) was determined in a study of Graves' ophthalmopathy and Graves' hyperthyroidism. Notes on the study in general: Both a roughly 70% sensitivity and a 72.22% specificity characterized the model's predictions of ophthalmopathy progression.

This clonotype is classed as medium-sized (0.01 to 0.1%). Its antigen is still unknown. Beta-chain TCR CDR3 regions were amplified from RNA transcripts. Second-round multiplex PCR followed a first-round RT-PCR using HTBI primers. A single record per CDR3 protein comes from TCRdb applying MiXCR to the multiplex PCR reads. Of about 39,000 distinct CDR3 sequences in the sample, roughly 50% are singletons; the top ten hold roughly 24%. The CDR3 runs 14 residues. The germline V gene encodes CDR1 SGHTA and CDR2 FQGNSA. With 1 base clipped from V and 8 bases from J, the junction kept 5 bases outside the gene matches. The evidence that diagnosis relied on was clinical symptoms, serum thyroxine, TRAb, thyroid ultrasound and orbital computed tomography.

The chain couples TRBV7-2 to TRBJ1-2; 9 bases fit TRBD1. This TCR was sampled from an adult woman with stable Graves' hyperthyroidism. The source material was peripheral blood. The CDR3 sequence: CASSLETGGQGYTF. The CDR3 DNA reads as TGTGCCAGCAGCTTAGAGACAGGGGGACAAGGCTACACCTTC.